This T cell receptor beta chain was retrieved from a study of blood T cell repertoires in COVID-19. This CDR3 is 14 amino acids long. Deletions cut 1 base from V and 8 bases from J, with 11 bases between. Germline-derived CDR1 and CDR2 are MGHDK and SYGVNS. The table came from immunoSEQ multiplex PCR; TCRdb's copy has only in-frame clones and leaves some out. The sample consists of 84,000 or so clones, roughly 80% of them appearing once. The chain carries TRBV25-1 and TRBJ1-4, with D hard to call. Sequences were obtained from peripheral blood. The sequence was obtained from a woman older than 75 with acute or convalescent COVID-19. CDR3: CASSELTGYEKLFF. The CDR3 DNA follows: TGTGCCAGCAGTGAATTAACGGGGTACGAAAAACTGTTTTTT.